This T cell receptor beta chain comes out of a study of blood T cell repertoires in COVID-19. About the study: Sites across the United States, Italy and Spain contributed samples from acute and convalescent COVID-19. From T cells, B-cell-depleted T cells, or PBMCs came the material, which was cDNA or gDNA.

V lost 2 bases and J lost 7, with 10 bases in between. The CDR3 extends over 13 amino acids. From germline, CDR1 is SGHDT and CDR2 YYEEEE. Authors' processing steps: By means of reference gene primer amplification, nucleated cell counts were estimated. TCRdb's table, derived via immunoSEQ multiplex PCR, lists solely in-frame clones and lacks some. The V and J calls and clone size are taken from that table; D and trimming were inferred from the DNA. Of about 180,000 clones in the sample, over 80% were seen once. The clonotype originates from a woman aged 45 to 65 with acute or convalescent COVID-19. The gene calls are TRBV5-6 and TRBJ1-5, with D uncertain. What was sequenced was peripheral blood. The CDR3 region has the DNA TGTGCCAGCAGCTTCTCGACGGGACAGCCCCAGCATTTT. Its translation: CASSFSTGQPQHF.